This is a list of T cell receptor beta chains from one sample in a study of blood T cell repertoires in COVID-19. Method: immunoSEQ multiplex PCR; TCRdb's copy keeps in-frame clones and lacks some. The sample consists of roughly 230,000 clones, approximately 83% of them appearing once. The material sequenced was PBMCs or T cells enriched from blood (not recorded which). The receptors stem from a man over 45 who had recovered from COVID-19. Each CDR3 is given with its conserved first and last residue. D genes are given only for firm matches. Not every row has a clone size; where given, it reads once, few, many or a size class.

j_call,clone_size,d_call,v_call,cdr3_nt,cdr3_aa
TRBJ1-6,-,TRBD1,TRBV20-1,TGCAGTGCTAGTACAAAAGGGACAGGATATAATTCACCCCTCCACTTT,CSASTKGTGYNSPLHF
TRBJ1-1,-,TRBD1,TRBV7-8,TGTGCCAGCAGCATACCAACAGGGGTGGGCTTGAACACTGAAGCTTTCTTT,CASSIPTGVGLNTEAFF
TRBJ2-3,-,TRBD2,TRBV5-1,TGCGCCAGCAGCTTGGGAGAGAAACTAGCGGGAGGTTGGACAGATACGCAGTATTTT,CASSLGEKLAGGWTDTQYF
TRBJ2-5,once,-,TRBV11-3,TGTGCCAGCAGCCCCTCGTTGTACCAAGAGACCCAGTACTTC,CASSPSLYQETQYF
TRBJ2-2,-,TRBD1,TRBV24-1,TGTGCCACCAGTGATGTACCGGGACAGGGGACCGGGGAGCTGTTTTTT,CATSDVPGQGTGELFF
TRBJ1-1,-,-,TRBV7-3,TGTGCCAGCAGCTCAGGGCCCGCGAACACTGAAGCTTTCTTT,CASSSGPANTEAFF
TRBJ1-5,-,-,TRBV4-2,TGTGCCAGCAGCCAAGCTCGTGTGGGGGCCGATAGCAATCAGCCCCAGCATTTT,CASSQARVGADSNQPQHF
TRBJ2-7,-,TRBD1,TRBV20-1,TGCAGCTGGGGACAGCTCTACGAGCAGTACTTC,CSWGQLYEQYF
TRBJ1-4,-,-,TRBV30,TGTGCCTGGAGCGAGGAACCAACTAATGAAAAACTGTTTTTT,CAWSEEPTNEKLFF
TRBJ2-3,-,TRBD1,TRBV9,TGTGCCAGCAGCGTAGCTACAGGGGGCGCGGTAGATACGCAGTATTTT,CASSVATGGAVDTQYF
TRBJ2-7,-,-,TRBV6-5,TGTGCCAGCACTCCTGCAGGGGAGCTCGAGCAGTACTTC,CASTPAGELEQYF
TRBJ2-3,-,-,TRBV19,TGTGCCAGTAGTATTGCCGGGGGCACAGATACGCAGTATTTT,CASSIAGGTDTQYF
TRBJ1-1,-,-,TRBV10-3,TGTGCCACCAAAGCGGGACCTAACACTGAAGCTTTCTTT,CATKAGPNTEAFF
TRBJ1-2,-,TRBD1,TRBV5-1,TGCGCCAGCAGCTATTATCGGACAGGGACTACCACCGCTAACTATGGCTACACCTTC,CASSYYRTGTTTANYGYTF
TRBJ2-7,-,TRBD1,TRBV7-9,TGTGCCAGCAAACAGGGACAGGGATACCACGAGCAGTACTTC,CASKQGQGYHEQYF
TRBJ2-1,-,TRBD2,TRBV9,TGTGCCAGCAGCGTTGCGGGGGGAAAGTATGAGCAGTTCTTC,CASSVAGGKYEQFF
TRBJ1-4,once,TRBD1,TRBV2,TGTGCCAGCAGCGGAGTATCGGGACAGGCTGAAAAACTGTTTTTT,CASSGVSGQAEKLFF
TRBJ2-3,-,-,TRBV11-2,TGTGCCAGCAGCCAAACGGGAGTTAACTTGCAGTATTTT,CASSQTGVNLQYF
TRBJ2-1,-,-,TRBV12-3/TRBV12-4,TGTGCCAGCAGTCCCCACTGGACCGAGGGGCAGTTCTTC,CASSPHWTEGQFF
TRBJ2-1,-,TRBD2,TRBV11-3,TGTGCCAGCAGCTTAGGTTCTAGCGGGAACAATGAGCAGTTCTTC,CASSLGSSGNNEQFF
TRBJ2-1,few,TRBD2,TRBV3-1/TRBV3-2,TGTGCCAGCAGCCAAGAGATTAGCGGGAAAAGCTCCTACAATGAGCAGTTCTTC,CASSQEISGKSSYNEQFF
TRBJ2-7,once,TRBD1,TRBV5-4,TGTGCCAGCAGTATGAACAGGGGGCCCTACGAGCAGTACTTC,CASSMNRGPYEQYF
TRBJ2-3,once,-,TRBV7-2,TGTGCCAGCAGCTACAATACAGATACGCAGTATTTT,CASSYNTDTQYF
TRBJ1-1,-,TRBD1,TRBV5-1,TGCGCCAGCAGCGGGGACAGAAGAACTGAAGCTTTCTTT,CASSGDRRTEAFF
TRBJ2-6,once,-,TRBV19,TGTGCCAGTAACCACATGTCTGGGGCCAACGTCCTGACTTTC,CASNHMSGANVLTF
TRBJ1-5,-,TRBD1,TRBV24-1,TGTGCCACCAGTGACCAGGGGGATCAGCCCCAGCATTTT,CATSDQGDQPQHF
TRBJ2-7,few,-,TRBV27,TGTGCCAGCAGTTTATCAGGGGAAGTCTACGAGCAGTACTTC,CASSLSGEVYEQYF
TRBJ2-7,-,-,TRBV2,TGTGCCAGCATTTTTACTCAGGGATCCTACGAGCAGTACTTC,CASIFTQGSYEQYF
TRBJ1-3,-,-,TRBV19,TGTGCCAGCCAGACAGACCTCTCTGGAAACACCATATATTTT,CASQTDLSGNTIYF
TRBJ1-1,-,-,TRBV6-5,TGTGCCATCCGTAAGAGCGGGACTGAAGCTTTCTTT,CAIRKSGTEAFF
TRBJ1-1,-,TRBD1,TRBV2,TGTGCCAGTAAACAGGGGACTGAAGCTTTCTTT,CASKQGTEAFF
TRBJ2-3,-,TRBD2,TRBV3-1/TRBV3-2,TGTGCCAGCAGGCGGGGGGCTTACACAGATACGCAGTATTTT,CASRRGAYTDTQYF
TRBJ1-4,few,-,TRBV9,TGTGCCAGCAGCGGCGGAGTGGGTAGACGATCAACTAATGAAAAACTGTTTTTT,CASSGGVGRRSTNEKLFF
TRBJ1-3,-,TRBD1,TRBV28,TGTGCCAGCAGCCTGACAGGGCAGGGAAACACCATATATTTT,CASSLTGQGNTIYF
TRBJ2-3,-,TRBD1,TRBV5-1,TGCGCCAGCAGGTGGACAGGGGCGGATACGCAGTATTTT,CASRWTGADTQYF
TRBJ2-1,many,TRBD2,TRBV18,TGTGCCAGCTCACCGCCCGGGACTAGCGGAGTCAATGAGCAGTTCTTC,CASSPPGTSGVNEQFF
TRBJ2-5,-,TRBD1,TRBV2,TGTGCCAGCATGAAGGACAGGTCGCAAGAGACCCAGTACTTC,CASMKDRSQETQYF
TRBJ2-2,-,TRBD1,TRBV28,TGTGCCAGCAGTTCCAGGGGGTGGGGGACCGGGGAGCTGTTTTTT,CASSSRGWGTGELFF
TRBJ1-4,once,-,TRBV3-1/TRBV3-2,TGTGCCAGCAGCCAGGGATTTCCCGGGATTTCTAATGAAAAACTGTTTTTT,CASSQGFPGISNEKLFF
TRBJ1-2,few,TRBD1,TRBV6-5,TGTGCCAGCAGTTATCGCCGGGACAGTCTTTATGGCTACACCTTC,CASSYRRDSLYGYTF
TRBJ2-3,-,-,TRBV20-1,TGCAGTGCTAGTCGGCCCCCCGGGGCAGATACGCAGTATTTT,CSASRPPGADTQYF
TRBJ2-2,-,-,TRBV29-1,TGCAGCGTTGCCAGGGGAGGGACCGGGGAGCTGTTTTTT,CSVARGGTGELFF
TRBJ2-2,few,TRBD2,TRBV10-2,TGCGCCAGCTCGGGAGGGGTGTTGGGACTAGCGGGACAAACCGGGGAGCTGTTTTTT,CASSGGVLGLAGQTGELFF
TRBJ2-1,-,-,TRBV6-5,TGTGCCACCCTAAGAGGCTACAATGAGCAGTTCTTC,CATLRGYNEQFF
TRBJ2-1,-,TRBD2,TRBV29-1,TGCAGCGTTGAAGCACTAGCGGGAGGGCCCAATGAGCAGTTCTTC,CSVEALAGGPNEQFF
TRBJ2-7,-,-,TRBV3-1/TRBV3-2,TGTGCCAGCAGCCACAGCAGGGGGGATGAGGGATACGAGCAGTACTTC,CASSHSRGDEGYEQYF
TRBJ2-1,-,TRBD2,TRBV6-2/TRBV6-3,TGTGCCAGCAGCCATGGACTAGCGGGGTACAATGAGCAGTTCTTC,CASSHGLAGYNEQFF
TRBJ2-1,-,-,TRBV5-4,TGTGCCAGCAGTCCCCCGGGGCAGGGGGGCAATGAGCAGTTCTTC,CASSPPGQGGNEQFF
TRBJ1-1,-,-,TRBV6-5,TGTGCCAGCAGGGGAACAGGCAGGAACACTGAAGCTTTCTTT,CASRGTGRNTEAFF
TRBJ2-5,-,TRBD2,TRBV5-4,TGTGCCAGCAGCTTGGTTAGCGGGGGGGGAGAGACCCAGTACTTC,CASSLVSGGGETQYF
TRBJ2-3,-,-,TRBV7-3,TGTGCCAGCAGCTTAATTCCAGGGTTAGATACGCAGTATTTT,CASSLIPGLDTQYF
TRBJ1-3,-,-,TRBV11-2,TGTGCCAGCAGCTTAAGTTGGCAGGGAAACACCATATATTTT,CASSLSWQGNTIYF